Included here is one TCR beta chain sequence, with context. The sample belongs to a study of cytomegalovirus exposure and HLA in healthy donors. Primers for the PCR totalled 60 Vbeta and 13 Jbeta. Clones were sequenced by immunoSEQ multiplex PCR, and TCRdb holds only the in-frame ones, with some missing. The table records around 150,000 clones, 80% of them present only once. What was sequenced was PBMCs. The sequence derives from a man between 18 and 29 years old in good health and CMV-seropositive.

CDR3 DNA: TGTGCCAGCAGCCCTAGGACAGGGTGGGGTGAAGCTTTCTTT. Amino acid sequence: CASSPRTGWGEAFF. The rearrangement links TRBV14 to TRBJ1-1; 8 bases line up with TRBD1. Unmatched junction bases numbered 8, after V lost 4 bases and J lost 7 bases. CDR3 length equals 14 residues. Germline values: CDR1 SGHDN, CDR2 FVKESK.